This T cell receptor (beta chain) was sequenced in a study of metastatic and nonmetastatic thyroid tumors. As to this clone: Its antigen is unknown.

Study results and caveats: Benign nodules reportedly had significantly lower TCR beta diversity than malignant thyroid tumors in blood and tumor.

TCRdb re-clonotyped the PCR reads via MiXCR. In the table there are roughly 27,000 clones, roughly 13% of which are singletons. Every patient underwent thyroid surgery untreated. The sequenced sample consisted of blood. The receptor was derived from a female donor with papillary thyroid cancer or a benign thyroid nodule (not recorded which). Some clones in this sample may be carry-over from other donors' samples.

The CDR3 spells CASSLASGNWQSYTEAFF. CDR3 DNA: TGTGCCAGCAGCTTGGCCTCTGGTAATTGGCAGAGCTACACTGAAGCTTTCTTT. V usage is TRBV5-4 and J usage is TRBJ1-1, with D unresolved. This CDR3 has 18 residues. Looked up from germline, CDR1 is SGHNT and CDR2 is YYREEE (reference sequence). With 0 bases removed from V and 3 bases from J, the gap between germline ends came to 21 bases. Drawing the rest from reference TRBV5-4 and TRBJ1-1, the complete variable domain is ETGVTQSPTHLIKTRGQQVTLRCSSQSGHNTVSWYQQALGQGPQFIFQYYREEENGRGNFPPRFSGLQFPNYSSELNVNALELDDSALYLCASSLASGNWQSYTEAFFGQGTRLTVV.